This T cell receptor (beta chain) was identified in a study of graft-versus-host responses after intestinal transplantation. Study-wide background: Once they had received anti-thymocyte globulin induction, all recipients took tacrolimus and steroids for about 3 years.

The assay was immunoSEQ multiplex PCR, and TCRdb's table has in-frame clones only and misses some. The sample carries about 82,000 clones, around 93% recorded once. With respect to this clone: Its cognate antigen is unknown.

The TCR sequence derives from a human donor who was the organ donor for an intestinal transplant. This specimen consisted of unstimulated CD4+ T cells sorted from spleen or lymph node cells, obtained before transplant.

The CDR3 sequence: CASSTHGTSGSMQFF. The CDR3 nucleotides are TGTGCCAGCAGCACTCACGGGACTAGCGGGAGCATGCAGTTCTTC. The J gene is TRBJ2-1, the V gene TRBV2, with 14 positions matching TRBD2. The CDR3 is 15 amino acids. The V gene end was trimmed by 6 bases and the J gene end by 12 bases; junction bases not matched to a gene: 10. Germline V lookup: CDR1 SNHLY, CDR2 FYNNEI.